One sample yielded the 6 T cell receptor beta chains listed below, sequenced in a study of molecular identifiers for immune sequencing clone quantification. TCRdb processed the PCR reads anew with MiXCR; each CDR3 protein has one entry. The sample has under 800,000 distinct CDR3 sequences; 25% are singletons. Sequences were obtained from naive CD8+ T cells from blood, with Jurkat cell RNA spiked in. Subset specified: FACS-sorted CD8+CD4-CCR7+CD45RA+ naive T cells. All receptors derive from a human donor in good health. Some libraries in this study had Jurkat cell RNA spiked in.

In this sample, this clonotype turned up a few times. The V gene is TRBV15, the J gene TRBJ2-1; TRBD2 aligns across 10 bases. V lost 5 bases and J lost 5; bases outside the gene matches: 9. Per germline, CDR1 LNHNV and CDR2 YYDKDF (reference sequence). The CDR3 loop spans 16 amino acids. In DNA, the CDR3 is TGTGCCACCAGCGCTCCCGGGACTAGCGATCACAATGAGCAGTTCTTC. Amino acids: CATSAPGTSDHNEQFF.

On this clonotype itself: This sequence may be a read error, since a much larger clone differs from it by one base. The chain combines TRBV4-1 with TRBJ1-3; maybe TRBD1 (6 bases). Germline assignment: CDR1 MGHRA and CDR2 YSYEKL. The CDR3 is 15 amino acids. The CDR3 protein is CACSQTGFSGNTIYF. Here the CDR3 DNA reads TGCGCCTGCAGCCAAACAGGGTTCTCTGGAAACACCATATATTTT.

Points on this clonotype: Its ends do not fully match the called genes, so a read error is possible. The chain is built from TRBV29-1 and TRBJ2-1; D could derive from TRBD1 or TRBD2 (5 bases each). In germline, CDR1 is SQVTM, CDR2 ANQGSEA. The CDR3 covers 14 residues. The CDR3 reads CSVDGADTYNEQSF. In DNA form, the CDR3 reads TGCAGCGTTGACGGGGCAGATACCTACAATGAGCAGTCCTTC.

On this clonotype: A single base separates this from a much larger clone, so it may be a read error. Because the CDR3 is missing its conserved closing phenylalanine or tryptophan, this is likely a read error. V and J are TRBV5-6 and TRBJ1-4; TRBD1 matches 10 bases. V shed 4 bases, J shed 3 bases, and the junction held 12 bases outside the gene matches. Germline loops: CDR1 SGHDT, CDR2 YYEEEE. This CDR3 is built from 18 residues. CDR3 amino acids: CASSLLGDRGAPNEKLFL. The CDR3 DNA is TGTGCCAGCAGCCTTCTTGGGGACAGGGGAGCCCCTAATGAAAAACTGTTTCTT.

The table lists this clonotype with many counts. This chain uses TRBV27 with TRBJ1-5, with D hard to call. The length of the CDR3 is 15 residues. Germline values: CDR1 MNHEY, CDR2 SMNVEV (reference sequence). V lost 0 bases and J 3 bases, leaving 9 bases between the germline ends. The CDR3 nucleotides are TGTGCCAGCAGTTTATCAGGAGGTATCAATCAGCCCCAGCATTTT. Its protein product is CASSLSGGINQPQHF.

This clonotype was seen only a few times. The gene calls are TRBV18 and TRBJ2-5; D is unclear. V was shortened by 6 bases and J by 5 bases, with 16 bases between the two germline ends. This CDR3 spans 14 amino acids. CDR1 KGHSH and CDR2 LQKENI come from the germline V gene. CDR3 DNA: TGTGCCAGCTCTGCCCCCCCAGCTCAGGAGACCCAGTACTTC. As protein: CASSAPPAQETQYF.